This T cell receptor beta chain was found in a study of CD8+CD57+ T cells in acquired aplastic anemia. Overall study findings and caveats: Researchers report that about 28 CD8+ CDR3 sequences appeared in both patients and controls.

Investigators profiled TCR beta VDJ and CDR3 from genomic DNA template. TCRdb processed the reads anew with MiXCR; each CDR3 protein has one entry. The sample lists 98,000 or so distinct CDR3 sequences; approximately 49% were seen once. In this sample, this clonotype turned up many times. As yet, its antigen is unknown. The CDR3 totals 15 residues. CDR1 and CDR2 (germline): SGHTA, FQGTGA. Unmatched junction bases numbered 5, after V lost 5 bases and J lost 5 bases. The TCR comes from a human donor in good health, serving as a control. Source material: sorted CD4+, CD8+, or CD8+CD57+ T cells (not recorded which) from PBMCs. This sequence joins TRBV7-3 and TRBJ2-3, with 12 positions matching TRBD2. The CDR3 region is CASSAGLAGIDTQYF. In DNA form, the CDR3 reads TGTGCCAGCAGCGCCGGACTAGCGGGGATAGATACGCAGTATTTT.